The rows below give T cell receptor beta chains drawn from one sample of a study of blood T cell repertoires in COVID-19. Repertoires were generated with immunoSEQ multiplex PCR, while TCRdb's copy carries only in-frame clones and drops some. The table has over 120,000 clones, about three quarters seen once. Sequencing was performed on peripheral blood. The source is a woman aged 45-60 years with active or convalescent COVID-19. The CDR3 runs from the conserved cysteine through the conserved F or W. The order of the fields is D gene, clone size, V gene, J gene, CDR3 protein, CDR3 DNA. D genes are given only for firm matches. The size of a clone is reported for some rows only, either as once, few or many, or as a class for expanded clones.

d_call: TRBD1
clone_size: .
v_call: TRBV4-1
j_call: TRBJ1-2
cdr3_aa: CASRPGQTYGYTF
cdr3_nt: TGCGCCAGCAGACCGGGACAGACCTATGGCTACACCTTC

d_call: .
clone_size: .
v_call: TRBV5-5
j_call: TRBJ2-7
cdr3_aa: CASSLARDEQYF
cdr3_nt: TGTGCCAGCAGCTTGGCCAGGGACGAGCAGTACTTC

d_call: .
clone_size: few
v_call: TRBV30
j_call: TRBJ1-1
cdr3_aa: CAWSADSKNTEAFF
cdr3_nt: TGTGCCTGGAGCGCGGACAGTAAGAACACTGAAGCTTTCTTT

d_call: .
clone_size: .
v_call: TRBV6-1
j_call: TRBJ1-2
cdr3_aa: CASSEFRGANYGYTF
cdr3_nt: TGTGCCAGCAGTGAATTCAGGGGAGCTAACTATGGCTACACCTTC

d_call: TRBD2
clone_size: few
v_call: TRBV5-6
j_call: TRBJ2-3
cdr3_aa: CASSLSGIITDTQYF
cdr3_nt: TGTGCCAGCAGCTTGAGCGGGATTATCACAGATACGCAGTATTTT

d_call: .
clone_size: .
v_call: TRBV11-2
j_call: TRBJ2-7
cdr3_aa: CASSLRGYEQYF
cdr3_nt: TGTGCCAGCAGCCTACGGGGCTACGAGCAGTACTTC

d_call: .
clone_size: .
v_call: TRBV7-9
j_call: TRBJ1-1
cdr3_aa: CASSFPSRRGGMNTEAFF
cdr3_nt: TGTGCCAGCAGCTTTCCGTCCCGACGGGGCGGGATGAACACTGAAGCTTTCTTT

d_call: TRBD1
clone_size: .
v_call: TRBV7-8
j_call: TRBJ1-4
cdr3_aa: CASSSGGWSNEKLFF
cdr3_nt: TGTGCCAGCAGTTCAGGGGGCTGGAGTAATGAAAAACTGTTTTTT

d_call: TRBD2
clone_size: many
v_call: TRBV2
j_call: TRBJ2-1
cdr3_aa: CASSEMGTSGGAYNEQFF
cdr3_nt: TGTGCCAGCAGTGAAATGGGGACTAGCGGGGGGGCCTACAATGAGCAGTTCTTC

d_call: TRBD1
clone_size: .
v_call: TRBV7-3
j_call: TRBJ1-1
cdr3_aa: CASKGQGSTEAFF
cdr3_nt: TGTGCCAGCAAGGGACAGGGAAGCACTGAAGCTTTCTTT

d_call: .
clone_size: once
v_call: TRBV5-4
j_call: TRBJ1-6
cdr3_aa: CASSLDADSPLHF
cdr3_nt: TGTGCCAGCAGCTTGGACGCGGATTCACCCCTCCACTTT

d_call: TRBD1
clone_size: .
v_call: TRBV2
j_call: TRBJ1-2
cdr3_aa: CASSSPGQGVWGYTF
cdr3_nt: TGTGCCAGCAGCTCTCCGGGACAGGGAGTCTGGGGCTACACCTTC

d_call: .
clone_size: .
v_call: TRBV7-9
j_call: TRBJ1-2
cdr3_aa: CASSPPGSGYTF
cdr3_nt: TGTGCCAGCAGCCCACCCGGTTCTGGCTACACCTTC

d_call: .
clone_size: .
v_call: TRBV24-1
j_call: TRBJ2-3
cdr3_aa: CATSDPRGTDTQYF
cdr3_nt: TGTGCCACCAGTGATCCCCGAGGAACAGATACGCAGTATTTT

d_call: TRBD1
clone_size: .
v_call: TRBV10-3
j_call: TRBJ1-2
cdr3_aa: CAISSDRAYGYTF
cdr3_nt: TGTGCCATCAGCTCGGACAGGGCCTATGGCTACACCTTC

d_call: TRBD1
clone_size: .
v_call: TRBV15
j_call: TRBJ2-4
cdr3_aa: CATSRAGTEENIQYF
cdr3_nt: TGTGCCACCAGCAGGGCCGGGACAGAAGAAAACATTCAGTACTTC